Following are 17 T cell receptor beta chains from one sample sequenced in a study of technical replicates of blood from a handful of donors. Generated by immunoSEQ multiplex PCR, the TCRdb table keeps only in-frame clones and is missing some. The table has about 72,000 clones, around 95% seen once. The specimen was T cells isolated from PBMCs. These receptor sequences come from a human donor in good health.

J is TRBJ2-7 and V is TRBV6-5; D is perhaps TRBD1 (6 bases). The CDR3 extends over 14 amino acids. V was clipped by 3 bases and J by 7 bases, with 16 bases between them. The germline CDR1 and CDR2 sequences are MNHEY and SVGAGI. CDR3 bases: TGTGCCAGCAGTTATCACAGGGAAGGGTTAGAGCAGTACTTC. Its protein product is CASSYHREGLEQYF.

The CDR3 spells CASSLAQNNEQFF. The CDR3 coding sequence is TGCGCCAGCTCACTAGCGCAGAACAATGAGCAGTTCTTC. The rearrangement uses TRBV5-1 and TRBJ2-1; 7 positions agree with TRBD2. V was clipped by 7 bases and J by 5 bases; unmatched bases: 6. The germline V gene encodes CDR1 SGHRS and CDR2 YFSETQ. The CDR3 covers 13 residues.

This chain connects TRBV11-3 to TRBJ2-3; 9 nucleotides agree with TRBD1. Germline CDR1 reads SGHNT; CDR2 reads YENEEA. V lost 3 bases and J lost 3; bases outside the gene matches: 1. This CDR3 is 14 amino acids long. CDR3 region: CASSLDRGTDTQYF. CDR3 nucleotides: TGTGCCAGCAGCTTGGACAGGGGAACAGATACGCAGTATTTT.

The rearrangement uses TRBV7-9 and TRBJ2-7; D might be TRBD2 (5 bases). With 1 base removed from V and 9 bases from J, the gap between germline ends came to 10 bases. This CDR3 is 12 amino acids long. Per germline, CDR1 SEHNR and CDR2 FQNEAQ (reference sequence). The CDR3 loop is CASSLGGFRQYF. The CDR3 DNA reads TGTGCCAGCAGCTTAGGCGGGTTCAGGCAGTACTTC.

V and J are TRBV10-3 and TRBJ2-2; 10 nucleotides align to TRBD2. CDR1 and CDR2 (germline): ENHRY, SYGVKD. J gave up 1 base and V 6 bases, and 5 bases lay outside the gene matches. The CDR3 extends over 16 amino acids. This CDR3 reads CAIRDTSGMNTGELFF. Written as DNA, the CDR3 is TGTGCCATCAGGGACACTAGCGGGATGAACACCGGGGAGCTGTTTTTT.

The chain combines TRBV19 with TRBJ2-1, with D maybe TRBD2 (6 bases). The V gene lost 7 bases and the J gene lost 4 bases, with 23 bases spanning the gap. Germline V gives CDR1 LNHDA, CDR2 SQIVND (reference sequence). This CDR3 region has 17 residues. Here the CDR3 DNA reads TGTGCCAGTACAACCCATTCCCTACTAGCAGGATACAATGAGCAGTTCTTC. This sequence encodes CASTTHSLLAGYNEQFF.

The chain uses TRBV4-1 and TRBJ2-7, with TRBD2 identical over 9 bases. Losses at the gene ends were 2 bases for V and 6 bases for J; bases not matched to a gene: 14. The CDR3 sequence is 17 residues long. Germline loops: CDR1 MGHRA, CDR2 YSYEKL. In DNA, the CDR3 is TGCGCCAGCAGCCAATTTCCACTAGCGGGCCTAGCTCGCGAGCAGTACTTC. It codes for CASSQFPLAGLAREQYF.

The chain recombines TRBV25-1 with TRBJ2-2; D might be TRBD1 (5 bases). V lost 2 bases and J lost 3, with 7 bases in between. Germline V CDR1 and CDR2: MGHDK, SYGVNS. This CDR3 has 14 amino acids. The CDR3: CASSEQGDTGELFF. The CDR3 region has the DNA TGTGCCAGCAGTGAACAGGGTGACACCGGGGAGCTGTTTTTT.

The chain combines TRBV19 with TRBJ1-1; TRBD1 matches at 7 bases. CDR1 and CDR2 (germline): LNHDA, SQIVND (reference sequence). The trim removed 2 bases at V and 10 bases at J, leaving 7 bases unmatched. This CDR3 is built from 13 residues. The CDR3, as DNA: TGTGCCAGTAGTATACAGGGACAGTCTAGAGCTTTCTTT. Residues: CASSIQGQSRAFF. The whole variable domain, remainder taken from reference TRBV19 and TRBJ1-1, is DGGITQSPKYLFRKEGQNVTLSCEQNLNHDAMYWYRQDPGQGLRLIYYSQIVNDFQKGDIAEGYSVSREKKESFPLTVTSAQKNPTAFYLCASSIQGQSRAFFGQGTRLTVV.

CDR3 region: CASRLAGMYQETQYF. The CDR3 DNA sequence: TGTGCCAGCAGACTAGCGGGCATGTACCAAGAGACCCAGTACTTC. The V gene is TRBV27, the J gene TRBJ2-5, with 9 bases that match TRBD2. J gave up 0 bases and V 6 bases, and 5 bases lay outside the gene matches. This CDR3 contains 15 residues. From germline, CDR1 is MNHEY and CDR2 SMNVEV (reference sequence).

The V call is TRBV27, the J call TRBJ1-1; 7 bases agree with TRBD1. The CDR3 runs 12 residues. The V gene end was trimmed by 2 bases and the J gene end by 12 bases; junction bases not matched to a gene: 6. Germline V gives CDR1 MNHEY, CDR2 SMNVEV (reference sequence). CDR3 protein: CASSLATGLPFF. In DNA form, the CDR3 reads TGTGCCAGCAGTTTAGCGACAGGGTTACCTTTCTTT.

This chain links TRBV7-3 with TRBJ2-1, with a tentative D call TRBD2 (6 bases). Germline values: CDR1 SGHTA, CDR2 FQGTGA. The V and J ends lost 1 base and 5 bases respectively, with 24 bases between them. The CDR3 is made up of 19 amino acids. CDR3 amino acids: CASSLRRLSVLGGDNEQFF. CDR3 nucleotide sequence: TGTGCCAGCAGCTTAAGGCGATTATCTGTACTGGGGGGAGACAATGAGCAGTTCTTC.

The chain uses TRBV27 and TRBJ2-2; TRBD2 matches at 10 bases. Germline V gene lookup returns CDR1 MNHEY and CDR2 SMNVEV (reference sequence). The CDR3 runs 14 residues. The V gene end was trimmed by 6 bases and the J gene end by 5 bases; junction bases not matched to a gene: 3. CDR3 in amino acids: CASRLAGETGELFF. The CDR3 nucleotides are TGTGCCAGCAGGCTAGCGGGAGAAACCGGGGAGCTGTTTTTT.

The CDR3 reads CATRAGGSTDTQYF. The CDR3 coding sequence is TGTGCCACCCGAGCGGGGGGCAGTACAGATACGCAGTATTTT. The rearrangement uses TRBV6-4 and TRBJ2-3; TRBD2 matches at 9 bases. The CDR3 length is 14 residues. Looked up from germline, CDR1 is MRHNA and CDR2 is SNTAGT. Trimming at V came to 10 bases and at J to 3 bases, leaving 8 bases not matched to a gene.

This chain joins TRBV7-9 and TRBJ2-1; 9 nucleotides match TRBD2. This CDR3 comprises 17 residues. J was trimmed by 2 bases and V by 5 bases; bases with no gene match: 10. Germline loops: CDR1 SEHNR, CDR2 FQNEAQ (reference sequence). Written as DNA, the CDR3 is TGTGCCAGCAGCCCCTTAGGCGGGAGGGCCCCCTACAATGAGCAGTTCTTC. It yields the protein CASSPLGGRAPYNEQFF.

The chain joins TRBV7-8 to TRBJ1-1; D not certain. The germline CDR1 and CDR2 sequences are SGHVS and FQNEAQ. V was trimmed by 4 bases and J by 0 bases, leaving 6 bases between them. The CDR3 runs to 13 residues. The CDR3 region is CASSSRMNTEAFF. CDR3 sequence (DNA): TGTGCCAGCAGCTCGCGGATGAACACTGAAGCTTTCTTT.

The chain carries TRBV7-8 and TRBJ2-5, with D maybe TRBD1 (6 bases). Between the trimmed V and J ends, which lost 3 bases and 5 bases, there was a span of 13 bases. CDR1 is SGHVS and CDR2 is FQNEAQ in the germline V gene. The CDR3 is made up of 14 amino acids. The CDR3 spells CASSLHRAIETQYF. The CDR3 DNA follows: TGTGCCAGCAGCTTGCACAGGGCGATCGAGACCCAGTACTTC.